The 8 T cell receptor beta chains given below trace back to one sample, sequenced in a study of blood T cells in healthy people across ages. Primed by a sample-barcoded 5' primer and a J-beta primer mix, a second PCR proceeded for 7 to 11 cycles. TCRdb used MiXCR to reprocess the 5' RACE reads, holding one entry per CDR3 protein. The sample includes around 1,500,000 distinct CDR3 sequences, roughly 40% seen only once; the top ten take 7.9%. Sequencing used blood. These receptor sequences come from a woman between 18 and 30 years old in good health.

This clonotype was seen only a few times. The V gene is TRBV4-2, the J gene TRBJ2-1; D remains ambiguous. V lost 1 base, J lost 5 bases, and 6 bases lay in between. The CDR3 spans 13 residues. Germline CDR1 and CDR2: LGHNA and YNFKEQ. The CDR3: CASSQAANNEQFF. In DNA form, the CDR3 reads TGTGCCAGCAGCCAAGCGGCCAACAATGAGCAGTTCTTC.

The rearrangement links TRBV20-1 to TRBJ1-2, with 7 bases lining up with TRBD1. The junction had 8 bases not matched to a gene; V was cut back by 6 bases and J by 1 base. There are 14 residues in the CDR3. Germline V gene lookup returns CDR1 DFQATT and CDR2 SNEGSKA (reference sequence). The DNA for the CDR3 is TGCAGTGCGGGATCCGGGACAGTTAACTATGGCTACACCTTC. It is translated as CSAGSGTVNYGYTF.

This clonotype turned up a few times. The chain is built from TRBV29-1 and TRBJ2-5, with a tentative D call TRBD2 (6 bases). Germline V CDR1 and CDR2: SQVTM, ANQGSEA. The CDR3 length is 11 residues. The CDR3 loop is CAGGGGETQYF. For the CDR3, the DNA is TGCGCGGGTGGGGGAGGCGAGACCCAGTACTTC. The full variable domain, completed using reference TRBV29-1 and TRBJ2-5, is SAVISQKPSRDICQRGTSLTIQCQVDSQVTMMFWYRQQPGQSLTLIATANQGSEATYESGFVIDKFPISRPNLTFSTLTVSNMSPEDSSIYLCAGGGGETQYFGPGTRLLVL.

The gene calls are TRBV20-1 and TRBJ1-2; no firm D call. This CDR3 has 14 residues. Germline CDR1 is DFQATT and CDR2 is SNEGSKA (reference sequence). The V and J ends lost 0 bases and 8 bases respectively, with 16 bases between them. The CDR3 reads CSARDLKGPSGYTF. CDR3 nucleotides: TGCAGTGCTAGAGATCTAAAAGGGCCGTCCGGCTACACCTTC.

The chain is built from TRBV4-2 and TRBJ1-2, with D possibly being TRBD1 (6 bases). From germline, CDR1 is LGHNA and CDR2 YNFKEQ. The CDR3 totals 16 residues. V gave up 0 bases and J gave up 6 bases, with 17 bases separating them. CDR3 residues: CASSQDGPTGGNGYTF. CDR3 nucleotides: TGTGCCAGCAGCCAAGATGGTCCGACAGGTGGAAATGGCTACACCTTC.

This clonotype was detected only a few times. The chain is built from TRBV20-1 and TRBJ2-5, with no clear D. The CDR3 contains 14 residues. Germline V gives CDR1 DFQATT, CDR2 SNEGSKA (reference sequence). The V and J ends lost 1 base and 4 bases respectively, with 13 bases between them. This CDR3 reads CSARAGLVGETQYF. The CDR3 coding sequence is TGCAGTGCTAGAGCCGGCCTAGTAGGAGAGACCCAGTACTTC.

The genes are TRBV20-1 and TRBJ2-7; TRBD1 agrees at 10 bases. This CDR3 region has 13 residues. V lost 5 bases and J lost 6; bases outside the gene matches: 7. In germline, CDR1 is DFQATT, CDR2 SNEGSKA (reference sequence). In DNA form, the CDR3 reads TGCAGTGCTTTGAGACAGGGGGCGGCCGAGCAGTACTTC. It specifies CSALRQGAAEQYF.

The chain's CDR3 is CASSQDPGVMNTEAFF. DNA for the CDR3: TGCGCCAGCAGCCAAGATCCGGGGGTCATGAACACTGAAGCTTTCTTT. The V gene is TRBV4-1, the J gene TRBJ1-1; weak D call: TRBD1 (5 bases). With 0 bases removed from V and 0 bases from J, the gap between germline ends came to 11 bases. CDR3 length equals 16 residues. CDR1 is MGHRA and CDR2 is YSYEKL in the germline V gene.